The clone carrying this TCR beta chain has more than one count but fewer than ten. As yet, its antigen is unknown. The bulk TCR libraries were made with methods described before and with listed TCR primers. TCRdb ran MiXCR on the PCR reads and lists one entry per CDR3 protein. The table includes about 300,000 distinct CDR3 sequences, 20% to 25% detected once. CDR1 and CDR2 (germline): SGHAT, FQNNGV. The CDR3 has 15 amino acids. V dropped 3 bases and J dropped 11 bases, with 22 bases sitting between them. This specimen comes from a study of molecular identifiers for immune sequencing clone quantification. Study-wide results and limits: Jurkat TCR RNA that was spiked in from one cell was reportedly detectable among some 980,000 naive cells. Over 99% of CMV-specific effector molecules, but under 1% of naive ones, were in clones above 20 copies.

The chain recombines TRBV11-2 with TRBJ1-1; D unclear. Material for sequencing was naive CD8+ T cells from blood, with Jurkat cell RNA spiked in. Regarding subset: FACS-sorted CD8+CD4-CCR7+CD45RA+ naive T cells. The clonotype was recovered from a human donor in good health. Some libraries in this study had Jurkat cell RNA spiked in. CDR3 bases: TGTGCCAGCAGCTTGACGGCGAGGGATTTCACGGGGGCTTTCTTT. It translates to CASSLTARDFTGAFF.